The 16 T cell receptor beta chains reported below all come from one sample, sequenced in a study of blood T cells in healthy people across ages. The authors ran a second PCR of roughly 6 to 12 cycles using a sample-barcoded 5' primer and a J-beta primer mix. TCRdb recomputed calls from the 5' RACE reads with MiXCR, one row per CDR3 protein. The data contain roughly 500,000 distinct CDR3 sequences, approximately 30% of them singletons. Sequencing input: blood. The receptors shown here come from a woman aged 70-85 years in good health.

As for this clonotype: Mismatch with germline at one junction end may stem from a read error. The genes are TRBV28 and TRBJ1-2; D not resolved. Germline V gives CDR1 MDHEN, CDR2 SYDVKM. The CDR3 is made up of 12 amino acids. This CDR3 is CASSLMGYGHTF. The CDR3 DNA reads TGTGCCAGCAGTTTGATGGGCTATGGCCACACCTTC.

CDR3 coding DNA: TGCGCCAGCAAGGGGACAGGGGTAGTGAATGAGCAGTTCTTC. Its translation is CASKGTGVVNEQFF. V is TRBV5-1 and J is TRBJ2-1, with 10 bases aligning to TRBD1. Germline CDR1 SGHRS, CDR2 YFSETQ. Losses at the gene ends were 6 bases for V and 7 bases for J; bases not matched to a gene: 7. The CDR3 sequence is 14 residues long.

This clonotype was picked up a small number of times. The chain combines TRBV6-2 or TRBV6-3 with TRBJ2-5; 9 bases agree with TRBD1. The DNA end favors TRBJ2-1, so the J call may be wrong. Germline V gene sequence: CDR1 MNHEY, CDR2 SVGEGT. This CDR3 contains 15 residues. CDR3 residues: CASSSTRTGVNEQFF. The CDR3 region has the DNA TGTGCCAGCAGCTCAACAAGGACAGGGGTCAATGAGCAGTTCTTC.

V and J are TRBV20-1 and TRBJ1-5, with D maybe TRBD1 (5 bases). The V gene lost 6 bases and the J gene lost 6 bases, with 15 bases spanning the gap. The CDR3 covers 13 residues. The germline V gene has CDR1 DFQATT and CDR2 SNEGSKA (reference sequence). CDR3 nucleotide sequence: TGCAGTGCCCTAGGGACCGGAGGTCAGCCCCAGCATTTT. Encoded protein: CSALGTGGQPQHF.

Remarks on this clonotype: The conserved phenylalanine or tryptophan is not found at the CDR3 terminus, so this likely reflects a read error. The V call is TRBV12-3 or TRBV12-4, the J call TRBJ2-3; a weak D match, TRBD2 (6 bases). The CDR3 contains 14 residues. The V end was cut by 7 bases, the J end by 3 bases, with 14 bases between. DNA for the CDR3: TGTGCCAGCAAGAGTGGGGGGAGGACAGATACGCAGTATTCT. This encodes CASKSGGRTDTQYS.

This clonotype showed up just a few times. This chain joins TRBV12-3 or TRBV12-4 and TRBJ2-5, with TRBD2 identical over 8 bases. The CDR3 length is 14 residues. J lost 5 bases, V lost 6 bases, and 8 bases had no gene match. This chain's CDR3 is CASRGSGKSETQYF. The CDR3, as DNA: TGTGCCAGCAGGGGTAGCGGGAAATCGGAGACCCAGTACTTC.

CDR3 in DNA: TGCAGTGCCCTTGACAGGGGACAAGAGACCCAGTACTTC. It encodes CSALDRGQETQYF. The chain recombines TRBV20-1 with TRBJ2-5; 8 nucleotides match TRBD1. Per the germline V gene, CDR1 is DFQATT and CDR2 is SNEGSKA (reference sequence). The V and J ends lost 6 bases and 2 bases, in that order; junction bases with no gene match: 5. The CDR3 totals 13 residues.

This clonotype was counted between two and nine times. The germline gene is not matched at one end of the junction; a read error may be the cause. This sequence joins TRBV15 and TRBJ2-5, with D possibly being TRBD2 (6 bases). This CDR3 region has 16 residues. CDR1 is LNHNV and CDR2 is YYDKDF in the germline V gene (reference sequence). CDR3 region: CATSRAPGALKEAQYF. The CDR3 coding sequence is TGTGCCACCAGCAGAGCCCCGGGAGCTCTGAAAGAGGCCCAGTACTTC.

This chain joins TRBV20-1 and TRBJ1-1, with 8 bases identical to TRBD1. This CDR3 is 15 amino acids long. Per germline, CDR1 DFQATT and CDR2 SNEGSKA (reference sequence). The V gene end was trimmed by 5 bases and the J gene end by 6 bases; junction bases not matched to a gene: 14. The CDR3 DNA reads as TGCAGTGCTCCCCCAGGGGGCAGGGGCGGTTCTGAAGCTTTCTTT. Its protein is CSAPPGGRGGSEAFF.

This clonotype was counted between two and nine times. The chain couples TRBV24-1 to TRBJ2-4; the match to TRBD1 covers 9 bases. The V gene end was trimmed by 5 bases and the J gene end by 5 bases; junction bases not matched to a gene: 18. This CDR3 region has 19 residues. Germline V gene data show CDR1 as KGHDR and CDR2 as SFDVKD. The CDR3 region is CATSVHGGTGNQFENIQYF. The CDR3 DNA reads TGTGCCACCAGTGTCCACGGAGGGACAGGGAACCAATTCGAAAACATTCAGTACTTC.

V usage is TRBV4-1 and J usage is TRBJ1-4; D gene ambiguous. Germline CDR1 and CDR2: MGHRA and YSYEKL. This CDR3 has 14 amino acids. With 4 bases removed from V and 8 bases from J, the gap between germline ends came to 14 bases. CDR3 residues: CASSRLAGNEKLFF. The CDR3 DNA follows: TGCGCCAGCAGCCGACTGGCGGGGAACGAAAAACTGTTTTTT.

Concerning this clonotype: A junction boundary mismatches the germline segment, possibly from a read error. The gene calls are TRBV12-3 or TRBV12-4 and TRBJ1-2; D unresolved. The CDR3 contains 12 residues. The CDR3 nucleotides are TGTGCCAGAAGTTTAGAGCAGCGGGGCTACACCTTC. It encodes CARSLEQRGYTF.

V usage is TRBV20-1 and J usage is TRBJ2-7; 7 bases match TRBD1. With 3 bases clipped from V and 2 bases from J, the junction kept 7 bases outside the gene matches. This CDR3 is built from 14 residues. The germline V gene encodes CDR1 DFQATT and CDR2 SNEGSKA (reference sequence). In DNA form, the CDR3 reads TGCAGTGCTAGCTCTGACAGGGCCCCCTACGAGCAGTACTTC. Amino acid sequence: CSASSDRAPYEQYF.

CDR3 DNA sequence: TGCAGTGCTAGAGATATGCGACAGGAACAAGAGACCCAGTACTTC. This sequence encodes CSARDMRQEQETQYF. The gene calls are TRBV20-1 and TRBJ2-5; maybe TRBD1 (6 bases). This CDR3 is built from 15 residues. V was pared by 0 bases and J by 2 bases, with 13 bases between. Germline V gives CDR1 DFQATT, CDR2 SNEGSKA (reference sequence).

A remark on this clonotype: A read error may produce the germline difference seen at one junction end. The chain joins TRBV5-1 to TRBJ2-5; perhaps TRBD2 as D (6 bases). CDR1 is SGHRS and CDR2 is YFSETQ in the germline V gene. The CDR3 extends over 14 amino acids. This CDR3 is CASSLEAGQETRYF. CDR3 sequence (DNA): TGCGCCAGCAGCTTGGAAGCGGGTCAAGAGACCCGGTACTTC. The whole variable domain, filled in from reference TRBV5-1 and TRBJ2-5, reads KAGVTQTPRYLIKTRGQQVTLSCSPISGHRSVSWYQQTPGQGLQFLFEYFSETQRNKGNFPGRFSGRQFSNSRSEMNVSTLELGDSALYLCASSLEAGQETRYFGPGTRLLVL.

The rearrangement links TRBV3-1 to TRBJ2-2, with 16 bases aligning to TRBD2. After removal of 6 bases from V and 5 bases from J, the junction contained 15 bases not matched to a gene. The length of the CDR3 is 20 residues. Germline V gives CDR1 LGHDT, CDR2 YNNKEL (reference sequence). The CDR3 here is CASRGSPGTSGGAWTGELFF. CDR3 bases: TGTGCCAGCAGGGGAAGCCCCGGGACTAGCGGGGGGGCTTGGACCGGGGAGCTGTTTTTT. Drawing the rest from reference TRBV3-1 and TRBJ2-2, the complete variable domain is DTAVSQTPKYLVTQMGNDKSIKCEQNLGHDTMYWYKQDSKKFLKIMFSYNNKELIINETVPNRFSPKSPDKAHLNLHINSLELGDSAVYFCASRGSPGTSGGAWTGELFFGEGSRLTVL.